These 31 T cell receptor beta chains came from one sample sequenced in a study of cytomegalovirus exposure and HLA in healthy donors. PCR employed 60 Vbeta and 13 Jbeta primers. The repertoire was sequenced with immunoSEQ multiplex PCR; TCRdb's copy has only in-frame clones and lacks some. The table lists 150,000 to 160,000 clones, about 84% of them singletons. Specimen: PBMCs. The receptor set was obtained from a woman in her 40s in good health and CMV-seropositive.

This chain connects TRBV5-1 to TRBJ2-3; TRBD2 agrees at 9 bases. The CDR3 consists of 16 residues. With V trimmed by 2 bases and J by 6 bases, 10 bases remained unmatched. Germline CDR1 is SGHRS and CDR2 is YFSETQ. The CDR3 region is CASSFGLASYPDTQYF. In DNA, the CDR3 is TGCGCCAGCAGCTTTGGACTAGCGAGTTATCCGGATACGCAGTATTTT.

This clone was counted a few times. The rearrangement joins TRBV6-6 to TRBJ2-7; 7 nucleotides match TRBD1. CDR3 size: 13 residues. V lost 2 bases and J lost 6; bases outside the gene matches: 4. Looked up from germline, CDR1 is MNHNY and CDR2 is SVGAGI (reference sequence). CDR3: CASSYGQVPEQYF. DNA of the CDR3: TGTGCCAGCAGTTACGGACAGGTCCCCGAGCAGTACTTC.

This chain joins TRBV5-4 and TRBJ2-7, with 13 bases matching TRBD2. The CDR3 covers 15 residues. J gave up 2 bases and V 3 bases, and 2 bases lay outside the gene matches. The germline CDR1 and CDR2 sequences are SGHNT and YYREEE (reference sequence). The DNA of the CDR3 is TGTGCCAGCAGCTGGACTAGCGGGGGTACCTACGAGCAGTACTTC. As protein: CASSWTSGGTYEQYF.

The chain uses TRBV7-9 and TRBJ2-7; 10 bases agree with TRBD1. This CDR3 is built from 16 residues. From germline, CDR1 is SEHNR and CDR2 FQNEAQ (reference sequence). J gave up 2 bases and V 5 bases, and 9 bases lay outside the gene matches. The CDR3 sequence is CASSLTPGQGTYEQYF. For the CDR3, the DNA is TGTGCCAGCAGCCTAACTCCGGGACAGGGGACCTACGAGCAGTACTTC.

J is TRBJ1-1 and V is TRBV2; possible D gene TRBD1, 5 bases. Germline assignment: CDR1 SNHLY and CDR2 FYNNEI. The CDR3 loop spans 15 amino acids. The germline V and J ends were trimmed by 4 bases and 2 bases, with 14 bases remaining between them. CDR3 bases: TGTGCCAGCAGTGTGACAGTTACCCGTAACACTGAAGCTTTCTTT. Amino acids: CASSVTVTRNTEAFF.

In this sample, this clone turned up a few times. The chain joins TRBV6-6 to TRBJ2-7; TRBD2 matches at 8 bases. CDR3 length equals 15 residues. Per germline, CDR1 MNHNY and CDR2 SVGAGI (reference sequence). V was pared by 6 bases and J by 5 bases, with 12 bases of the junction left unmatched. The CDR3 here is CASRPGGSSIHEQYF. The CDR3 DNA is TGTGCCAGCAGACCGGGGGGGAGTTCTATCCACGAGCAGTACTTC.

The chain joins TRBV30 to TRBJ2-3; no definite D call. The CDR3 runs to 14 residues. V lost 4 bases and J lost 0, with 11 bases in between. CDR1 is GTSNPN and CDR2 is SVGIG in the germline V gene (reference sequence). CDR3 coding DNA: TGTGCCTGGAAGTTAGCCGGGAGCACAGATACGCAGTATTTT. Its protein product is CAWKLAGSTDTQYF.

The chain is built from TRBV30 and TRBJ2-5; TRBD1 matches 9 bases. Germline assignment: CDR1 GTSNPN and CDR2 SVGIG (reference sequence). The trim removed 0 bases at V and 7 bases at J, leaving 3 bases unmatched. The CDR3 is 13 amino acids. This CDR3 reads CAWSVRQGVTQYF. The CDR3 DNA sequence: TGTGCCTGGAGTGTACGACAGGGGGTGACCCAGTACTTC.

V gene TRBV13 combines with J gene TRBJ2-1, with 11 nucleotides matching TRBD1. Germline V gene data show CDR1 as PRHDT and CDR2 as FYEKMQ (reference sequence). J gave up 9 bases and V 5 bases, and 6 bases lay outside the gene matches. The CDR3 covers 14 residues. CDR3 in DNA: TGTGCCAGCAGCCTGTGGGACAGGGGGATTGAGCAGTTCTTC. Translating it yields CASSLWDRGIEQFF.

This clone was found once. V is TRBV6-1 and J is TRBJ1-1; a possible D gene is TRBD1 (5 bases). The ends were cut back, 7 bases at V and 7 bases at J, with 19 bases in the middle. Germline assignment: CDR1 MNHNS and CDR2 SASEGT. The CDR3 loop spans 14 amino acids. CDR3 region: CASNFPGGKGEAFF. Here the CDR3 DNA reads TGTGCCAGCAACTTCCCTGGGGGGAAGGGTGAAGCTTTCTTT.

The chain carries TRBV15 and TRBJ2-7; D unresolved. Per germline, CDR1 LNHNV and CDR2 YYDKDF (reference sequence). Trimming pared 0 bases from V and 6 bases from J, leaving 15 bases between. This CDR3 spans 15 amino acids. The CDR3 DNA sequence: TGTGCCACCAGCAGAGAGCCAGGCTGGAACTCCGAGCAGTACTTC. The encoded protein is CATSREPGWNSEQYF.

The CDR3 region has the DNA TGTGCCAGCAGTCAGGGACTAGCGGGAGAGTTCTTC. It encodes CASSQGLAGEFF. The chain couples TRBV27 to TRBJ2-1, with 14 positions matching TRBD2. Per germline, CDR1 MNHEY and CDR2 SMNVEV (reference sequence). There are 12 residues in the CDR3. The V and J ends lost 5 bases and 14 bases, in that order; junction bases with no gene match: 2.

The sample holds a few counts of this clone. V is TRBV7-8 and J is TRBJ2-2, with 7 bases lining up with TRBD1. Per the germline V gene, CDR1 is SGHVS and CDR2 is FQNEAQ. The CDR3 runs 20 residues. The V gene end was trimmed by 0 bases and the J gene end by 2 bases; junction bases not matched to a gene: 15. CDR3: CASSLARVPGTAINTGELFF. CDR3 nucleotide sequence: TGTGCCAGCAGCTTAGCGCGAGTCCCCGGGACAGCCATCAACACCGGGGAGCTGTTTTTT.

The chain links TRBV6-1 to TRBJ2-2; unclear D gene. Deletions cut 5 bases from V and 7 bases from J, with 14 bases between. This CDR3 has 14 residues. Germline V gene data show CDR1 as MNHNS and CDR2 as SASEGT. In nucleotides, the CDR3 is TGTGCCAGCAGTTCCTTGGCCGAAGTCGGGGAGCTGTTTTTT. It codes for CASSSLAEVGELFF.

The genes are TRBV9 and TRBJ1-1; perhaps TRBD1 as D (5 bases). The CDR3 loop spans 17 amino acids. Deletions cut 0 bases from V and 2 bases from J, with 17 bases between. Per germline, CDR1 SGDLS and CDR2 YYNGEE. This CDR3 reads CASSVVLGAGRNTEAFF. The CDR3 DNA sequence: TGTGCCAGCAGCGTAGTATTAGGGGCAGGGCGTAACACTGAAGCTTTCTTT.

This clone was detected only a few times. The chain recombines TRBV7-6 with TRBJ1-4, with TRBD1 as a possible D gene (5 bases). Trimming removed 1 base at V and 8 bases at J, with 8 bases between. CDR1 and CDR2 (germline): SGHVS, FNYEAQ. The CDR3 loop spans 13 amino acids. The CDR3 coding sequence is TGTGCCAGCAGCTTAGGGCAGGGAGAAAAACTGTTTTTT. Protein: CASSLGQGEKLFF.

This clone was counted between two and nine times. This chain links TRBV28 with TRBJ2-1, with D tentatively TRBD2 (6 bases). Germline CDR1 reads MDHEN; CDR2 reads SYDVKM. The CDR3 has 15 residues. Trimming left V 5 bases short and J 0 bases short, with 11 bases between. CDR3 residues: CASSSGLSSYNEQFF. DNA of the CDR3: TGTGCCAGCAGTAGCGGGCTTAGCTCCTACAATGAGCAGTTCTTC.

The chain links TRBV5-1 to TRBJ2-7, with 7 bases matching TRBD1. V was clipped by 4 bases and J by 4 bases; unmatched bases: 8. In germline, CDR1 is SGHRS, CDR2 YFSETQ. The length of the CDR3 is 14 residues. CDR3 sequence: CASSPGTVPYEQYF. The CDR3 region has the DNA TGCGCCAGCAGCCCAGGGACAGTTCCTTACGAGCAGTACTTC.

The V gene is TRBV28, the J gene TRBJ2-7, with 7 nucleotides matching TRBD2. CDR1 is MDHEN and CDR2 is SYDVKM in the germline V gene. This CDR3 spans 11 amino acids. The CDR3 DNA sequence: TGTGCAACCGGGACTATCTACGAGCAGTACTTC. The encoded protein is CATGTIYEQYF.

This clone was detected only a few times. This rearrangement joins TRBV28 to TRBJ1-1, with D possibly being TRBD1 (6 bases). Trimming pared 5 bases from V and 5 bases from J, leaving 21 bases between. Germline CDR1 is MDHEN and CDR2 is SYDVKM. The CDR3 is 16 residues long. The CDR3 DNA reads as TGTGCCAGCAGTACCCCTTTGGGGGGGGCAAGGACTGAAGCTTTCTTT. The encoded protein is CASSTPLGGARTEAFF. The full variable domain, in which reference TRBV28 and TRBJ1-1 provide the parts outside the CDR3, is DVKVTQSSRYLVKRTGEKVFLECVQDMDHENMFWYRQDPGLGLRLIYFSYDVKMKEKGDIPEGYSVSREKKERFSLILESASTNQTSMYLCASSTPLGGARTEAFFGQGTRLTVV.

The chain has TRBV28 and TRBJ2-3, with D perhaps matching TRBD1 (7 bases). The CDR3 length is 14 residues. Germline V lookup: CDR1 MDHEN, CDR2 SYDVKM. With 5 bases removed from V and 0 bases from J, the gap between germline ends came to 9 bases. The CDR3 here is CASSQGGSTDTQYF. The CDR3 DNA is TGTGCCAGCAGTCAGGGGGGTAGCACAGATACGCAGTATTTT.

The chain combines TRBV9 with TRBJ2-2, with TRBD1 matching over 11 bases. V gave up 3 bases and J gave up 1 base; unmatched junction bases: 2. CDR1 and CDR2 from the germline V gene are SGDLS and YYNGEE. The CDR3 runs to 16 residues. The CDR3, as DNA: TGTGCCAGCAGCGGGACAGGGGGCGTGAACACCGGGGAGCTGTTTTTT. Its translation: CASSGTGGVNTGELFF.

The rearrangement uses TRBV5-4 and TRBJ2-7; 10 positions match TRBD2. CDR1 and CDR2 from the germline V gene are SGHNT and YYREEE (reference sequence). The length of the CDR3 is 15 residues. Germline trimming cut 4 bases from V and 5 bases from J; bases unmatched to any gene: 9. The CDR3: CASSTPSGRSHEQYF. The CDR3 DNA reads TGTGCCAGCAGCACTCCTAGCGGGAGAAGCCACGAGCAGTACTTC.

This chain joins TRBV7-9 and TRBJ2-7, with D perhaps TRBD1 (6 bases). In germline, CDR1 is SEHNR, CDR2 FQNEAQ (reference sequence). The CDR3 is 14 residues long. Trimming removed 5 bases from V and 5 bases from J, with 16 bases in between. The CDR3 DNA is TGTGCCAGCAGCACACCAGACAGGACGGACGAGCAGTACTTC. Encoded protein: CASSTPDRTDEQYF.

The sample holds a few counts of this clone. This chain uses TRBV4-1 with TRBJ2-6; a weak D match, TRBD2 (5 bases). CDR1 and CDR2 from the germline V gene are MGHRA and YSYEKL. CDR3 size: 15 residues. The ends were cut back, 4 bases at V and 3 bases at J, with 10 bases in the middle. CDR3 nucleotide sequence: TGCGCCAGCAGCCCGACCGGGGTTGGGGCCAACGTCCTGACTTTC. Protein product: CASSPTGVGANVLTF.

This clone showed up just once. This chain uses TRBV27 with TRBJ2-7; TRBD2 aligns across 7 bases. The CDR3 sequence is 15 residues long. Germline values: CDR1 MNHEY, CDR2 SMNVEV (reference sequence). V was clipped by 7 bases and J by 1 base; unmatched bases: 10. This chain's CDR3 is CASKLKAGRSYEQYF. The CDR3 coding sequence is TGTGCCAGCAAGCTGAAAGCGGGAAGGTCCTACGAGCAGTACTTC.

The chain couples TRBV28 to TRBJ1-1, with D perhaps TRBD1 (6 bases). This CDR3 has 14 amino acids. Germline V gene data show CDR1 as MDHEN and CDR2 as SYDVKM. Between the trimmed V and J ends, which lost 8 bases and 1 base, there was a span of 14 bases. The CDR3 coding sequence is TGTGCCAGCCAGGAGGGGGGGAGGAACACTGAAGCTTTCTTT. Protein sequence: CASQEGGRNTEAFF.

J is TRBJ2-5 and V is TRBV7-2; TRBD2 might be the D (5 bases). The DNA end lines up better with TRBJ2-7; the J call may be wrong. Germline V lookup: CDR1 SGHTA, CDR2 FQGNSA. This CDR3 comprises 16 residues. This CDR3 reads CASSVGGSPSSYEQYF. The CDR3 nucleotides are TGTGCCAGCAGCGTAGGAGGCAGTCCCTCCTCCTACGAGCAGTACTTC.

This clone was recorded a few times. J is TRBJ2-7 and V is TRBV7-9; TRBD2 matches 7 bases. V dropped 2 bases and J dropped 0; count of bases not matched to a gene: 1. The CDR3 contains 14 residues. Germline assignment: CDR1 SEHNR and CDR2 FQNEAQ (reference sequence). The CDR3 loop is CASSLTSDSYEQYF. The CDR3, as DNA: TGTGCCAGCAGCTTAACTAGCGACTCCTACGAGCAGTACTTC.

In this sample, this clone turned up a few times. The chain uses TRBV6-5 and TRBJ1-1; perhaps TRBD1 as D (5 bases). Trimming removed 5 bases from V and 0 bases from J, with 10 bases in between. The CDR3 covers 14 residues. CDR1 MNHEY and CDR2 SVGAGI come from the germline V gene. CDR3: CASSRQRMNTEAFF. CDR3 DNA: TGTGCCAGCAGTCGACAGAGGATGAACACTGAAGCTTTCTTT.

The V gene is TRBV6-1, the J gene TRBJ2-6; possible D gene TRBD2, 6 bases. The ends were cut back, 2 bases at V and 8 bases at J, with 22 bases in the middle. Per the germline V gene, CDR1 is MNHNS and CDR2 is SASEGT. The length of the CDR3 is 18 residues. As DNA, the CDR3 is TGTGCCAGCAGTGAACGCGGGGCAGCGAGACCCATAACCAACGTCCTGACTTTC. Translating gives CASSERGAARPITNVLTF.